This is a list of T cell receptor beta chains from one sample in a study of OX40 agonist ivuxolimab in advanced cancers. TCRdb's table, derived via immunoSEQ multiplex PCR, lists solely in-frame clones and lacks some. The sample carries 100,000 or so clones, roughly nine tenths recorded once. The sample in question was CD4+ or CD8+ T cells sorted from blood, obtained in a trial of the OX40 agonist ivuxolimab. The receptors originated from an adult with an advanced solid tumor such as melanoma, head and neck, liver or kidney cancer. Both conserved end residues are part of each CDR3. Expanded clones are given a class, and other clones once, few, many or no size at all.

v_gene,len,j_gene,abundance,CDR3aa
TRBV11-2,15,TRBJ1-1,few,CASSLDFGRYTEAFF
TRBV6-6,16,TRBJ1-5,-,CASSYGLTGANQPQHF
TRBV11-2,11,TRBJ2-7,-,CASRGAYEQYF
TRBV4-1,13,TRBJ2-1,-,CASSLQGANEQFF
TRBV6-5,13,TRBJ1-2,-,CASREDRRGGYTF
TRBV6-5,12,TRBJ2-7,-,CASRTGTYEQYF
TRBV5-1,14,TRBJ2-7,-,CASSPKGGIGEQYF
TRBV6-5,15,TRBJ1-5,few,CASSQGGSGGQPQHF
TRBV19,16,TRBJ1-5,-,CASSDRGLDSNQPQHF
TRBV27,11,TRBJ2-7,once,CASSLRGEQYF
TRBV5-1,17,TRBJ2-1,-,CASSGTVAGGAYNEQFF
TRBV30,16,TRBJ1-2,once,CAWSVRGRGPDYGYTF
TRBV18,14,TRBJ1-1,-,CASSPPRTNTEAFF
TRBV5-1,15,TRBJ1-6,once,CASSLVGSSNSPLHF
TRBV7-2,16,TRBJ1-5,few,CASSQRTGIVGQPQHF
TRBV7-9,15,TRBJ2-1,-,CASSPGTTPNNEQFF
TRBV29-1,14,TRBJ2-3,-,CSVETQGGIGGQYF
TRBV30,13,TRBJ2-1,-,CAWGSNWGNEQFF
TRBV14,16,TRBJ2-3,-,CASSSTMGMGTDTQYF
TRBV18,16,TRBJ1-1,-,CASSPTQGGRNTEAFF
TRBV13,14,TRBJ2-7,-,CASSLGKSSYEQYF
TRBV29-1,13,TRBJ1-1,-,CSVRTDLNTEAFF
TRBV6-5,13,TRBJ1-1,-,CASSSSVPPSAFF
TRBV20-1,11,TRBJ2-7,-,CSARDQTMISF
TRBV7-3,13,TRBJ1-2,-,CASSLNTGVGYTF
TRBV30,15,TRBJ2-2,few,CARTGTEAQHGELFF
TRBV27,13,-,-,CASLSPRGHEQYF
TRBV5-4,15,TRBJ2-7,-,CASSGIDRASYEQYF
TRBV5-8,15,TRBJ2-1,-,CASSLEASGYNEQFF
TRBV29-1,12,TRBJ2-4,few,CSVEVRRDIQYF
TRBV29-1,14,TRBJ2-7,-,CSVALSGGDYEQYF
TRBV4-1,17,TRBJ2-2,-,CASSQVVAGGNTGELFF
TRBV21-1,14,TRBJ1-4,-,CASSSEGSFEKLFF
TRBV9,16,TRBJ1-1,-,CASSVSGQGPAAEAFF
TRBV6-6,12,TRBJ1-6,-,CASLDPRAPLHF
TRBV5-6,15,TRBJ2-1,-,CASSPQGPSYNEQFF
TRBV5-6,13,TRBJ2-3,-,CASSLDLAYTQYF
TRBV7-2,15,TRBJ1-5,-,CASSLVRGGNQPQHF
TRBV5-1,13,TRBJ2-7,-,CASRKQGAYEQYF
TRBV5-6,13,TRBJ1-2,once,CASSLDRRGGYTF
TRBV7-2,14,TRBJ2-2,-,CASSLNRATGELFF
TRBV5-5,17,TRBJ1-6,-,CASSLQGKGSYNSPLHF
TRBV5-1,15,TRBJ2-1,-,CASSLGTSGSYEQFF
TRBV19,13,TRBJ1-2,-,CASSITGSIGYTF
TRBV6-6,14,TRBJ2-1,-,CASGRGGGNNEQFF
TRBV27,14,TRBJ2-3,once,CASSASGTGNTQYF
TRBV5-1,15,TRBJ1-6,-,CASSGGTPGNSPLHF
TRBV29-1,13,TRBJ1-2,-,CSVDPGQSYGYTF
TRBV19,14,TRBJ2-1,few,CASSLAGGGDEQFF
TRBV7-3,16,TRBJ2-1,few,CASSLRAGSGYNEQFF
TRBV12-5,12,TRBJ1-3,-,CASGVQRGAIYF
TRBV7-2,16,TRBJ2-7,-,CASSFGVGTGEYEQYF
TRBV7-2,13,TRBJ1-1,-,CASSEQYSIEAFF
TRBV4-2,15,TRBJ1-2,-,CASSHQGYYFDGYTF
TRBV7-8,20,TRBJ2-2,-,CASSPRARGTSGSYTGELFF